This T cell receptor beta chain was retrieved from a study of monozygotic twins with inflammatory bowel disease. TCRdb reprocessed the 5' RACE reads; each CDR3 protein has one entry and no DNA is given. Here the sample table reports about 330,000 distinct CDR3 sequences. The CDR3 is made up of 15 amino acids. Germline values: CDR1 MNHNS, CDR2 SASEGT. The sequenced sample was blood. V and J are TRBV6-1 and TRBJ1-5. The origin of this receptor is a human donor with ulcerative colitis or Crohn's disease, or a healthy co-twin of an affected twin (not recorded which). CDR3: CATRRLTATDQPQHF.